The rows below give T cell receptor beta chains drawn from one sample of a study of T cell responses to AZD1222 COVID-19 vaccine. This table comes from immunoSEQ multiplex PCR, and its TCRdb copy is limited to in-frame clones, with some not included. The sample shows over 50,000 clones, approximately 80% of them seen only once. Sequencing was performed on peripheral blood, taken 28 days after the second AZD1222 dose. The source of these receptors is an adult who received the AZD1222 COVID-19 vaccine. The CDR3 runs from the conserved cysteine through the conserved F or W. Each record gives: CDR3 length, D gene, J gene, clone size, V gene, CDR3 DNA, CDR3 protein. The D gene is left open where the match is weak. Some rows mark clone size as missing; the rest say once, few, many or name a class of expanded clone.

length: 13; D: NA; J: TRBJ1-6; size: NA; V: TRBV10-1; DNA: TGCGCCAGCAGGGACAACGATAATTCACCCCTCCACTTT; CDR3: CASRDNDNSPLHF
length: 13; D: NA; J: TRBJ2-2; size: NA; V: TRBV7-8; DNA: TGTGCCAGTGGTCGGGACAACACCGGGGAGCTGTTTTTT; CDR3: CASGRDNTGELFF
length: 15; D: TRBD1; J: TRBJ1-6; size: NA; V: TRBV11-3; DNA: TGTGCCAGCAGCTCGGGACAGGGGCAAGATTCACCCCTCCACTTT; CDR3: CASSSGQGQDSPLHF
length: 14; D: TRBD1; J: TRBJ1-4; size: NA; V: TRBV2; DNA: TGTGCCAGCAGTGATTTACAGGGGAATGAAAAACTGTTTTTT; CDR3: CASSDLQGNEKLFF
length: 15; D: NA; J: TRBJ1-5; size: few; V: TRBV4-1; DNA: TGCGCCAGCAGCCAAGAAGACCGGGAGAATCAGCCCCAGCATTTT; CDR3: CASSQEDRENQPQHF
length: 17; D: TRBD2; J: TRBJ2-1; size: NA; V: TRBV4-2; DNA: TGTGCCAGCAGCCCGGGGACTAGCGGGGGTTCCTACAATGAGCAGTTCTTC; CDR3: CASSPGTSGGSYNEQFF
length: 11; D: NA; J: TRBJ1-6; size: NA; V: TRBV3-1/TRBV3-2; DNA: TGTGCCAGCAGCCAAGATCGGGCCCTCCACTTT; CDR3: CASSQDRALHF
length: 15; D: TRBD1; J: TRBJ2-6; size: NA; V: TRBV19; DNA: TGTGCCAGCAGTCTACAGGGGACTGGGGCCAACGTCCTGACTTTC; CDR3: CASSLQGTGANVLTF
length: 17; D: NA; J: TRBJ1-2; size: NA; V: TRBV11-2; DNA: TGTGCCAGCAGCTTAGACAAAGGGCCAGGGAATTACTATGGCTACACCTTC; CDR3: CASSLDKGPGNYYGYTF
length: 16; D: TRBD2; J: TRBJ2-2; size: NA; V: TRBV10-3; DNA: TGTGCCATCAGTGGTCCGCGGGGGGGGCACACCGGGGAGCTGTTTTTT; CDR3: CAISGPRGGHTGELFF
length: 14; D: NA; J: TRBJ1-4; size: NA; V: TRBV3-1/TRBV3-2; DNA: TGTGCCAGCAGCCAGTTGAGGCAGAATGAAAAACTGTTTTTT; CDR3: CASSQLRQNEKLFF
length: 13; D: TRBD1; J: TRBJ1-2; size: NA; V: TRBV19; DNA: TGTGCCTCCAAGGGACAGGCCAACTATGGCTACACCTTC; CDR3: CASKGQANYGYTF
length: 13; D: NA; J: TRBJ2-5; size: once; V: TRBV5-5; DNA: TGTGCCAGCAGCTTGGTCAGGATAGAGACCCAGTACTTC; CDR3: CASSLVRIETQYF